A selection of T cell receptor beta chains follows, all from one sample in a study of blood T cell repertoires in COVID-19. Profiling relied on immunoSEQ multiplex PCR, and the TCRdb table lists in-frame clones only, not all of them. The sample includes approximately 300,000 clones, 70% to 90% of them seen just once. The sample consisted of peripheral blood. The source of these receptors is a woman in her 40s with acute or convalescent COVID-19. The CDR3 runs from the conserved cysteine through the conserved F or W. A D gene is named only where the DNA matches it firmly. A clone size is listed for some rows: how often the clone was seen (once, few, many), or a class if it is expanded.

cdr3_nt: TGTGCCAGCAGCTTAAAGACAGGGGGTTGGACAGATACGCAGTATTTT
cdr3_aa: CASSLKTGGWTDTQYF
clone_size: NA
v_call: TRBV11-2
j_call: TRBJ2-3
d_call: TRBD1

cdr3_nt: TGCAGCGTTGTAGGGGGAACGGATGGCTACACCTTC
cdr3_aa: CSVVGGTDGYTF
clone_size: NA
v_call: TRBV29-1
j_call: TRBJ1-2
d_call: NA

cdr3_nt: TGCGCCAGCAGTAGCGGGGGGGCGAACACCGGGGAGCTGTTTTTT
cdr3_aa: CASSSGGANTGELFF
clone_size: NA
v_call: TRBV10-2
j_call: TRBJ2-2
d_call: TRBD2

cdr3_nt: TGTGCCATCAGTGGGACTAGCGGGGTAACGAACACCGGGGAGCTGTTTTTT
cdr3_aa: CAISGTSGVTNTGELFF
clone_size: NA
v_call: TRBV10-3
j_call: TRBJ2-2
d_call: TRBD2

cdr3_nt: TGTGCCAGCCTCGGTCTAGATGGCTACACCTTC
cdr3_aa: CASLGLDGYTF
clone_size: NA
v_call: TRBV5-5
j_call: TRBJ1-2
d_call: NA

cdr3_nt: TGTGCCAGCAGGGGGACTGCGGCGTTTGGAGAAAAACTGTTTTTT
cdr3_aa: CASRGTAAFGEKLFF
clone_size: NA
v_call: TRBV2
j_call: TRBJ1-4
d_call: NA

cdr3_nt: TGTGCCTGGAGAAACGGGGGGGACATTCAGTACTTC
cdr3_aa: CAWRNGGDIQYF
clone_size: NA
v_call: TRBV30
j_call: TRBJ2-4
d_call: TRBD2

cdr3_nt: TGCGCCAGCCTCATTGTTGGCGGACAGCAGTATAGCAATCAGCCCCAGCATTTT
cdr3_aa: CASLIVGGQQYSNQPQHF
clone_size: NA
v_call: TRBV10-2
j_call: TRBJ1-5
d_call: NA

cdr3_nt: TGTGCCAGCAGCGTGCGACAGGGCGCGAGTGAGCAGTTCTTC
cdr3_aa: CASSVRQGASEQFF
clone_size: NA
v_call: TRBV9
j_call: TRBJ2-1
d_call: TRBD1

cdr3_nt: TGCGCCAGCAGCGAGGATGGACAGGCCCTCGGGGGCTACACCTTC
cdr3_aa: CASSEDGQALGGYTF
clone_size: NA
v_call: TRBV5-1
j_call: TRBJ1-2
d_call: TRBD1

cdr3_nt: TGCGCCAGCAGCTTGGGTACAGGGAGCGATGGCTACACCTTC
cdr3_aa: CASSLGTGSDGYTF
clone_size: NA
v_call: TRBV5-1
j_call: TRBJ1-2
d_call: NA

cdr3_nt: TGTGCCAGCAGCTCCGCCGGTCCACCACAGGGGCGGACACCCGGGGAGCTGTTTTTT
cdr3_aa: CASSSAGPPQGRTPGELFF
clone_size: NA
v_call: TRBV13
j_call: TRBJ2-2
d_call: TRBD1

cdr3_nt: TGTGCCAGCAGCCCTGGACAGCTCCAAGAGACCCAGTACTTC
cdr3_aa: CASSPGQLQETQYF
clone_size: few
v_call: TRBV9
j_call: TRBJ2-5
d_call: NA

cdr3_nt: TGCGCCAGCAGCGACAGGGGCTTAAGCTCTGGAAACACCATATATTTT
cdr3_aa: CASSDRGLSSGNTIYF
clone_size: few
v_call: TRBV5-1
j_call: TRBJ1-3
d_call: TRBD1

cdr3_nt: TGTGCCAGCAGCAGGAAGACAGGGATCGAGGGCTACACCTTC
cdr3_aa: CASSRKTGIEGYTF
clone_size: NA
v_call: TRBV5-5
j_call: TRBJ1-2
d_call: TRBD1

cdr3_nt: TGTGCCAGCAGCGTGGGGCTAGCGGGGGCCAAAAACATTCAGTACTTC
cdr3_aa: CASSVGLAGAKNIQYF
clone_size: NA
v_call: TRBV9
j_call: TRBJ2-4
d_call: TRBD2

cdr3_nt: TGTGCCAGCAGCCCATCCGGGAAAGTAGGGGAGACCCAGTACTTC
cdr3_aa: CASSPSGKVGETQYF
clone_size: NA
v_call: TRBV5-4
j_call: TRBJ2-5
d_call: NA

cdr3_nt: TGTGCCAGCCACCGGGGGGGGGCGCGAGATACGCAGTATTTT
cdr3_aa: CASHRGGARDTQYF
clone_size: NA
v_call: TRBV11-1
j_call: TRBJ2-3
d_call: TRBD2

cdr3_nt: TGTGCCAGCAGCTTGTCGACTAGCGGGGGGTCCAAAAACATTCAGTACTTC
cdr3_aa: CASSLSTSGGSKNIQYF
clone_size: NA
v_call: TRBV7-2
j_call: TRBJ2-4
d_call: TRBD2

cdr3_nt: TGTGCCAGCAGTGATCACAGGGCCACTGAAGCTTTCTTT
cdr3_aa: CASSDHRATEAFF
clone_size: once
v_call: TRBV25-1
j_call: TRBJ1-1
d_call: NA

cdr3_nt: TGTGCCAGCAGTCGAGACAGGGAACCTATTTATGGCTACACCTTC
cdr3_aa: CASSRDREPIYGYTF
clone_size: NA
v_call: TRBV6-6
j_call: TRBJ1-2
d_call: TRBD1

cdr3_nt: TGTGCCACCAGTGATTTAGGGGGACGAGCTTTCTTT
cdr3_aa: CATSDLGGRAFF
clone_size: NA
v_call: TRBV24-1
j_call: TRBJ1-1
d_call: NA

cdr3_nt: TGTGCCAGCAGTGAATATGGCCAGGATAATTCACCCCTCCACTTT
cdr3_aa: CASSEYGQDNSPLHF
clone_size: NA
v_call: TRBV25-1
j_call: TRBJ1-6
d_call: NA

cdr3_nt: TGTGCCAGCAGTACGCAGGGAACTTTAGGAGCTTTCTTT
cdr3_aa: CASSTQGTLGAFF
clone_size: few
v_call: TRBV12-3/TRBV12-4
j_call: TRBJ1-1
d_call: NA

cdr3_nt: TGTGCCAGCACCGCCGACAGGGCGCGGAATGAGCAGTTCTTC
cdr3_aa: CASTADRARNEQFF
clone_size: NA
v_call: TRBV6-6
j_call: TRBJ2-1
d_call: TRBD1

cdr3_nt: TGTGCCAGCAGTTTTCTCGGGACTAGCGCCGCCAATGAGCAGTTCTTC
cdr3_aa: CASSFLGTSAANEQFF
clone_size: NA
v_call: TRBV27
j_call: TRBJ2-1
d_call: TRBD2

cdr3_nt: TGTGCCAGCAGCAATGGCCGGGACAGGGGGCATTATGGGGGAGAGACCCAGTACTTC
cdr3_aa: CASSNGRDRGHYGGETQYF
clone_size: NA
v_call: TRBV19
j_call: TRBJ2-5
d_call: TRBD1

cdr3_nt: TGTGCCAGCCCAGGAAACTATGGCTACACCTTC
cdr3_aa: CASPGNYGYTF
clone_size: NA
v_call: TRBV7-9
j_call: TRBJ1-2
d_call: NA

cdr3_nt: TGCGCCAGCAGCTTGACAGGGGGAGGTAAAGATTCACCCCTCCACTTT
cdr3_aa: CASSLTGGGKDSPLHF
clone_size: NA
v_call: TRBV5-1
j_call: TRBJ1-6
d_call: TRBD1